These 9 T cell receptor beta chains were sequenced from one sample in a study of blood T cell repertoires in COVID-19. TCRdb's table, derived via immunoSEQ multiplex PCR, lists solely in-frame clones and lacks some. The sample has 250,000 or so clones; 80% to 85% are singletons. Sequencing was done on a sample of peripheral blood. The receptor set was obtained from a woman under 30 with acute or convalescent COVID-19.

This chain uses TRBV7-3 with TRBJ2-5; 9 bases align to TRBD2. Germline V lookup: CDR1 SGHTA, CDR2 FQGTGA. V lost 0 bases and J lost 4; bases outside the gene matches: 6. This CDR3 contains 16 residues. For the CDR3, the DNA is TGTGCCAGCAGCTTAACGCGAGCGGGAGGAGTAGAGACCCAGTACTTC. Amino acid sequence: CASSLTRAGGVETQYF.

The V call is TRBV27, the J call TRBJ2-1, with a tentative D call TRBD2 (6 bases). V was trimmed by 10 bases and J by 7 bases, leaving 23 bases between them. This CDR3 is 15 amino acids long. Germline V gives CDR1 MNHEY, CDR2 SMNVEV (reference sequence). DNA of the CDR3: TGTGCCACCTCAGTGGGGCTAGCGTTCTATAATGAGCAGTTCTTC. Translated: CATSVGLAFYNEQFF.

The chain carries TRBV5-3 and TRBJ2-7; TRBD1 agrees at 8 bases. TRBV5-3 is assigned to the ORF class and has an uncertain function. Losses at the gene ends were 0 bases for V and 5 bases for J; bases not matched to a gene: 7. The CDR3 loop spans 15 amino acids. DNA for the CDR3: TGTGCCAGAAGCTTGGTCGGACAGGGCATCGACGAGCAGTACTTC. Protein product: CARSLVGQGIDEQYF.

The chain joins TRBV5-4 to TRBJ1-1; 9 nucleotides match TRBD1. The length of the CDR3 is 16 residues. Looked up from germline, CDR1 is SGHNT and CDR2 is YYREEE (reference sequence). Germline trimming cut 4 bases from V and 1 base from J; bases unmatched to any gene: 8. CDR3 coding DNA: TGTGCCAGCAGCGCCGGGACAGGGTTAGGGAACACTGAAGCTTTCTTT. Translation gives CASSAGTGLGNTEAFF.

This clone was observed a single time. V and J are TRBV29-1 and TRBJ2-7; TRBD2 aligns across 9 bases. Germline CDR1 is SQVTM and CDR2 is ANQGSEA. After removal of 4 bases from V and 2 bases from J, the junction contained 3 bases not matched to a gene. The CDR3 runs 13 residues. In DNA form, the CDR3 reads TGCAGCGTTGGAGCGGGAGGTCCCTACGAGCAGTACTTC. This sequence encodes CSVGAGGPYEQYF.

This clone has only one observation. The V and J genes are TRBV11-2 and TRBJ2-1, with 12 bases fitting TRBD2. After removal of 5 bases from V and 4 bases from J, the junction contained 15 bases not matched to a gene. Germline V gene lookup returns CDR1 SGHAT and CDR2 FQNNGV. The CDR3 totals 19 residues. The CDR3: CASSRPGLAGRGLYNEQFF. DNA of the CDR3: TGTGCCAGCAGCCGACCGGGACTAGCGGGCCGGGGCCTATACAATGAGCAGTTCTTC.

The chain employs TRBV7-8 and TRBJ1-4; D is unresolved. V dropped 5 bases and J dropped 0 bases, with 10 bases sitting between them. The germline V gene encodes CDR1 SGHVS and CDR2 FQNEAQ. This CDR3 is built from 15 residues. The CDR3 region has the DNA TGTGCCAGCAGCCCGTCCGTTCCAACTAATGAAAAACTGTTTTTT. It translates to CASSPSVPTNEKLFF.

The chain carries TRBV29-1 and TRBJ2-1, with 7 nucleotides matching TRBD2. The CDR3 extends over 15 amino acids. V lost 1 base to trimming and J lost 5 bases; unmatched junction nucleotides: 8. Germline V gives CDR1 SQVTM, CDR2 ANQGSEA. Here the CDR3 DNA reads TGCAGCGTTGAAGGGTGGAGCGGGAAGAACAATGAGCAGTTCTTC. Its translation: CSVEGWSGKNNEQFF.

V usage is TRBV5-1 and J usage is TRBJ2-2; D may be TRBD2 (5 bases). CDR3 length: 14 residues. Per germline, CDR1 SGHRS and CDR2 YFSETQ. Trimming pared 5 bases from V and 3 bases from J, leaving 11 bases between. This chain's CDR3 is CASRVAGDTGELFF. CDR3 sequence (DNA): TGCGCCAGCAGAGTAGCCGGGGACACCGGGGAGCTGTTTTTT. Full variable domain (missing parts from reference TRBV5-1 and TRBJ2-2): KAGVTQTPRYLIKTRGQQVTLSCSPISGHRSVSWYQQTPGQGLQFLFEYFSETQRNKGNFPGRFSGRQFSNSRSEMNVSTLELGDSALYLCASRVAGDTGELFFGEGSRLTVL.